These 15 T cell receptor beta chains came from one sample sequenced in a study of blood T cell repertoires in COVID-19. This table comes from immunoSEQ multiplex PCR, and its TCRdb copy is limited to in-frame clones, with some not included. The repertoire holds some 180,000 clones, around four fifths seen once, with around 8% in the top ten. The sequenced material came from peripheral blood. The receptors were gathered from a woman of 80 years or more with COVID-19, enrolled during active disease.

CDR3 DNA sequence: TGCGCCAGCAGCTTACTAGCGGATTACAATGAGCAGTTCTTC. As protein: CASSLLADYNEQFF. The rearrangement links TRBV5-1 to TRBJ2-1; 8 nucleotides line up with TRBD2. With 2 bases clipped from V and 4 bases from J, the junction kept 2 bases outside the gene matches. CDR3 length: 14 residues. Germline loops: CDR1 SGHRS, CDR2 YFSETQ.

In this sample, this clone turned up once. The genes are TRBV2 and TRBJ2-2, with D tentatively TRBD1 (5 bases). The germline gives CDR1 SNHLY, CDR2 FYNNEI. The CDR3 totals 16 residues. Trimming removed 1 base from V and 3 bases from J, with 12 bases in between. In nucleotides, the CDR3 is TGTGCCAGCAGTGAAGGGTTGGGCAGGGACACCGGGGAGCTGTTTTTT. It is translated as CASSEGLGRDTGELFF.

The genes are TRBV2 and TRBJ1-2, with unresolved D. Germline V gene lookup returns CDR1 SNHLY and CDR2 FYNNEI. The CDR3 has 13 amino acids. Deletions cut 3 bases from V and 5 bases from J, with 10 bases between. CDR3 DNA: TGTGCCAGCAGTGAGTCGAACAAATATGGCTACACCTTC. This translates into CASSESNKYGYTF.

The rearrangement links TRBV18 to TRBJ1-4; tentatively, D is TRBD1 (6 bases). There are 15 residues in the CDR3. From germline, CDR1 is KGHSH and CDR2 LQKENI. V was cut by 5 bases and J by 0 bases, with 10 bases left in between. The CDR3: CASSRGHPTNEKLFF. The DNA for the CDR3 is TGTGCCAGCTCAAGGGGACACCCAACTAATGAAAAACTGTTTTTT.

The chain employs TRBV3-1 (or the pseudogene TRBV3-2) and TRBJ1-6; weak D call: TRBD1 (6 bases). Germline lookup yields CDR1 LGHDT and CDR2 YNNKEL (reference sequence). The CDR3 totals 14 residues. V gave up 5 bases and J gave up 17 bases, with 22 bases separating them. The CDR3 nucleotides read TGTGCCAGCAGCTTGCGGGGGCTTACTCCCGAGATCCACTTT. It encodes CASSLRGLTPEIHF.

The genes are TRBV5-1 and TRBJ2-5, with 10 bases fitting TRBD2. Per germline, CDR1 SGHRS and CDR2 YFSETQ. V shed 2 bases, J shed 5 bases, and the junction held 9 bases outside the gene matches. This CDR3 contains 16 residues. The CDR3 nucleotides read TGCGCCAGCAGCTTCCTTCCTAGCGGGGGTTTTGAGACCCAGTACTTC. Encoded protein: CASSFLPSGGFETQYF.

The chain links TRBV9 to TRBJ2-2; 7 nucleotides line up with TRBD1. The CDR3 runs 18 residues. V shed 1 base, J shed 3 bases, and the junction held 12 bases outside the gene matches. Germline V gene lookup returns CDR1 SGDLS and CDR2 YYNGEE. This CDR3 reads CASSVRGMGQGDTGELFF. CDR3 in DNA: TGTGCCAGCAGCGTAAGGGGCATGGGGCAGGGGGACACCGGGGAGCTGTTTTTT.

This rearrangement joins TRBV28 to TRBJ2-7; 9 nucleotides match TRBD2. The CDR3 is made up of 16 amino acids. V lost 2 bases and J lost 0; bases outside the gene matches: 5. Germline CDR1 is MDHEN and CDR2 is SYDVKM. CDR3 sequence reads: CASSLGGGGSSYEQYF. The DNA for the CDR3 is TGTGCCAGCAGTTTAGGCGGGGGGGGTAGCTCCTACGAGCAGTACTTC.

This clone was counted between two and nine times. The chain employs TRBV28 and TRBJ2-3; D gene ambiguous. CDR3 length equals 12 residues. Germline CDR1 reads MDHEN; CDR2 reads SYDVKM. V lost 11 bases to trimming and J lost 5 bases, with 14 bases between them. CDR3 bases: TGTGCCTCCAGCAGCGCGGAAGATACGCAGTATTTT. Translating gives CASSSAEDTQYF.

The chain has TRBV19 and TRBJ1-6; 7 bases match TRBD1. V shed 5 bases and J 7 bases; nucleotides not matched to a gene: 8. The CDR3 is 15 residues long. Per the germline V gene, CDR1 is LNHDA and CDR2 is SQIVND (reference sequence). CDR3 coding DNA: TGTGCCAGTAGTGCCTCGTACAGGGGAAATTCACCCCTCCACTTT. Translating it yields CASSASYRGNSPLHF. Using reference TRBV19 and TRBJ1-6 for the parts outside the CDR3, the full variable domain is DGGITQSPKYLFRKEGQNVTLSCEQNLNHDAMYWYRQDPGQGLRLIYYSQIVNDFQKGDIAEGYSVSREKKESFPLTVTSAQKNPTAFYLCASSASYRGNSPLHFGNGTRLTVT.

The chain links TRBV9 to TRBJ1-2, with TRBD1 matching 9 bases. The junction had 8 bases not matched to a gene; V was cut back by 4 bases and J by 1 base. The germline V gene has CDR1 SGDLS and CDR2 YYNGEE. This CDR3 comprises 16 residues. Here the CDR3 DNA reads TGTGCCAGCAGCCCCCAGGGACAGGGATATAACTATGGCTACACCTTC. It specifies CASSPQGQGYNYGYTF. Together with reference TRBV9 and TRBJ1-2, the CDR3 gives the full variable domain: DSGVTQTPKHLITATGQRVTLRCSPRSGDLSVYWYQQSLDQGLQFLIQYYNGEERAKGNILERFSAQQFPDLHSELNLSSLELGDSALYFCASSPQGQGYNYGYTFGSGTRLTVV.

V and J are TRBV6-5 and TRBJ2-2, with TRBD2 identical over 8 bases. V shed 7 bases and J 7 bases; nucleotides not matched to a gene: 8. Germline V CDR1 and CDR2: MNHEY, SVGAGI. The CDR3 contains 14 residues. The CDR3 nucleotides read TGTGCCAGCACTACGGGACTAGAGGGCGGGGAGCTGTTTTTT. This translates into CASTTGLEGGELFF.

The chain has TRBV3-1 (or the pseudogene TRBV3-2) and TRBJ1-3; D not resolved. Trimming removed 6 bases from V and 2 bases from J, with 11 bases in between. The V gene's germline CDR1 is LGHDT and CDR2 YNNKEL (reference sequence). The CDR3 contains 14 residues. The CDR3 nucleotides are TGTGCCAGCAGTCCACGGGATACTGGAAACACCATATATTTT. Amino acids: CASSPRDTGNTIYF.

The rearrangement joins TRBV5-1 to TRBJ2-7, with 7 bases matching TRBD2. The germline V gene has CDR1 SGHRS and CDR2 YFSETQ. This CDR3 is 16 amino acids long. The V segment lost 3 bases and the J segment 0 bases; nucleotides outside the gene matches: 9. In DNA, the CDR3 is TGCGCCAGCAGCTCAACGCCACGGGGGGTCTCCTACGAGCAGTACTTC. Residues: CASSSTPRGVSYEQYF.

The J gene is TRBJ1-1, the V gene TRBV7-2, with 10 bases lining up with TRBD1. Germline CDR1 and CDR2: SGHTA and FQGNSA. V shed 7 bases and J 1 base; nucleotides not matched to a gene: 9. This CDR3 comprises 16 residues. CDR3 nucleotide sequence: TGTGCCAGCACCGCGACAGGGGGCGCTTGGAACACTGAAGCTTTCTTT. It encodes CASTATGGAWNTEAFF.